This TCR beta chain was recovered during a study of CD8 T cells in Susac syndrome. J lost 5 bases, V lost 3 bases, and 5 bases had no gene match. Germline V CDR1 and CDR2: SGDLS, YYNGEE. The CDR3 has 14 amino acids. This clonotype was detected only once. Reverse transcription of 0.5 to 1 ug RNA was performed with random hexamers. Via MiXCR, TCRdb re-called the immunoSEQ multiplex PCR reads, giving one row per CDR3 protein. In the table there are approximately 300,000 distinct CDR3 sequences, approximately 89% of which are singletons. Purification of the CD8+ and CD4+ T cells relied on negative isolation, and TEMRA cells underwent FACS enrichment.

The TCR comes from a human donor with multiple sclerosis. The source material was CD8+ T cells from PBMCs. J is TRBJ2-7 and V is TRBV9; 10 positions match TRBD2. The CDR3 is CASSGSLAGDEQYF. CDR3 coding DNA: TGTGCCAGCAGCGGAAGTCTAGCGGGGGACGAGCAGTACTTC.